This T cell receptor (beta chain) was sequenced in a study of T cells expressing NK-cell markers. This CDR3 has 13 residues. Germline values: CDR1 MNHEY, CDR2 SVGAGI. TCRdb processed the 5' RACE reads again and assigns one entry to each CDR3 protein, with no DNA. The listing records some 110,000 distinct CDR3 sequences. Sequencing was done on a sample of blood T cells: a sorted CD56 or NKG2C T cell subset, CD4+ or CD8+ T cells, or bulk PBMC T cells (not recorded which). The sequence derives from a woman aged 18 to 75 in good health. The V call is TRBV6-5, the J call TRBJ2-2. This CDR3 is CASSYRSTGELFF.